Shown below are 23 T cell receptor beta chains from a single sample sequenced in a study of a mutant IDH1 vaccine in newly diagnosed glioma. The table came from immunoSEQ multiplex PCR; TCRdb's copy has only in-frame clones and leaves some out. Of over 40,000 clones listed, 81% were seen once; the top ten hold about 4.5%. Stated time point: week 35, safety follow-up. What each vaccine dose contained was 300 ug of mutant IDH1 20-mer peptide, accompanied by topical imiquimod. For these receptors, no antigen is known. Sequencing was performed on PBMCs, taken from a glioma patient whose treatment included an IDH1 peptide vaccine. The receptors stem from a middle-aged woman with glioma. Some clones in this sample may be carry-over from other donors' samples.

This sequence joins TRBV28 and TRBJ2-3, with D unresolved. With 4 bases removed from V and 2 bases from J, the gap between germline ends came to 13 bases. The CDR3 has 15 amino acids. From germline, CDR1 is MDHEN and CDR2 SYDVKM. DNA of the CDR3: TGTGCCAGCAGTTGGACCCGGTGGTCCACAGATACGCAGTATTTT. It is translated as CASSWTRWSTDTQYF.

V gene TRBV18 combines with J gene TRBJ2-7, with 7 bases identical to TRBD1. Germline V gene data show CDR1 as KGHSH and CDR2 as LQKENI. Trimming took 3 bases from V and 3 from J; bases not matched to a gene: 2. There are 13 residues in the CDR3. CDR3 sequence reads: CASSPGQNYEQYF. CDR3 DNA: TGTGCCAGCTCACCGGGACAGAACTACGAGCAGTACTTC.

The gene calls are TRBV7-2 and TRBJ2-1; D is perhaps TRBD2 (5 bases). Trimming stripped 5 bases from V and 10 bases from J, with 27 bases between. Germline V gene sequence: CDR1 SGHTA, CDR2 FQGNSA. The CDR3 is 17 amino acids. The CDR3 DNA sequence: TGTGCCAGCAGCCCCGGTATCGCAGTTGGGAGCGGTCGAGAGCAGTTCTTC. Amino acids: CASSPGIAVGSGREQFF. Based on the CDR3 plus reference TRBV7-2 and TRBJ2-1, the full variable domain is GAGVSQSPSNKVTEKGKDVELRCDPISGHTALYWYRQSLGQGLEFLIYFQGNSAPDKSGLPSDRFSAERTGGSVSTLTIQRTQQEDSAVYLCASSPGIAVGSGREQFFGPGTRLTVL.

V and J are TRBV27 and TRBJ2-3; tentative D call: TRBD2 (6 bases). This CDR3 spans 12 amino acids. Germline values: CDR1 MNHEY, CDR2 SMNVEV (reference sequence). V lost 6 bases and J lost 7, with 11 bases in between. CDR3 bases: TGTGCCAGCAGCCCGGGACTTAATACGCAGTATTTT. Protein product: CASSPGLNTQYF.

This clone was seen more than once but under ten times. As DNA, the CDR3 is TGTGCCAGCAGTTTATCGGGGGGCGAGGGGGGCCAGCATTTT. It codes for CASSLSGGEGGQHF. V and J are TRBV27 and TRBJ1-5, with D possibly being TRBD1 (6 bases). CDR1 MNHEY and CDR2 SMNVEV come from the germline V gene (reference sequence). The CDR3 consists of 14 residues. The germline V and J ends were trimmed by 0 bases and 12 bases, with 15 bases remaining between them.

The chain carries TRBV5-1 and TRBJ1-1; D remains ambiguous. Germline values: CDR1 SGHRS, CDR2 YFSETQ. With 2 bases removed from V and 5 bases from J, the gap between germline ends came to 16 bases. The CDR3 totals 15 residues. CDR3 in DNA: TGCGCCAGCAGCTTTTTCGGGATCACGGGGACTGAAGCTTTCTTT. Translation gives CASSFFGITGTEAFF.

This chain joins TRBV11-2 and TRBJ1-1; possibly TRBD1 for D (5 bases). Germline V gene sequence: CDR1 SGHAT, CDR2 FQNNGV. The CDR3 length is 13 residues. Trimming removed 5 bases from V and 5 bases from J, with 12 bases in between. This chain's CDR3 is CASSPGLMTEAFF. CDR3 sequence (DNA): TGTGCCAGCAGCCCAGGGTTAATGACTGAAGCTTTCTTT.

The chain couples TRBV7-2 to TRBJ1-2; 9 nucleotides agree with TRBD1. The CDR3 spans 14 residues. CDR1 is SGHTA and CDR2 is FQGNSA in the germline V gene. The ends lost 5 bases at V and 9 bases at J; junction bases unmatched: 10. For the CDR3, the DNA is TGTGCCAGCAGCACGCCGGGACAGGGATCGAGCTACACCTTC. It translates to CASSTPGQGSSYTF.

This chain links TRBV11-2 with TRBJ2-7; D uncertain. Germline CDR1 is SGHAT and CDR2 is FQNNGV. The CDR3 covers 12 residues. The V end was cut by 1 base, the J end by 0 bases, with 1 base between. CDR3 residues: CASSLGSYEQYF. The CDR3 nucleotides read TGTGCCAGCAGCTTAGGCTCCTACGAGCAGTACTTC.

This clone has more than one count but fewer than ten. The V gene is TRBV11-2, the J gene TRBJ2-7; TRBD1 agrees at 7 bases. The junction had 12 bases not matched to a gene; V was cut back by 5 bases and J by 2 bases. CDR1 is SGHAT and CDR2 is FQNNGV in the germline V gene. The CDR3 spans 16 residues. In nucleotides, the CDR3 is TGTGCCAGCAGCCCACCCTTTGCCGGGACAGCCTACGAGCAGTACTTC. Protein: CASSPPFAGTAYEQYF.

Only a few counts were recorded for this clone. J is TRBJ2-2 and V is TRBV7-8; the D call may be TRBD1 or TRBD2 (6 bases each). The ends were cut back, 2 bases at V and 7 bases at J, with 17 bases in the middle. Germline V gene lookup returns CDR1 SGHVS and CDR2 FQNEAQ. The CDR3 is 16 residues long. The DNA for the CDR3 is TGTGCCAGCAGCTTATTCGGGGGCGTCGTTATCGGGGAGCTGTTTTTT. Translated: CASSLFGGVVIGELFF.

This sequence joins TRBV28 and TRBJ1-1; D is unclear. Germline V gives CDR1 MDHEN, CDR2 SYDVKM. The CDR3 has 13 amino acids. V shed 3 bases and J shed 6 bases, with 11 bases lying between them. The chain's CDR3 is CASSFSVYAEAFF. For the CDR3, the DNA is TGTGCCAGCAGTTTCTCCGTATATGCTGAAGCTTTCTTT. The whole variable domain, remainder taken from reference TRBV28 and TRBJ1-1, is DVKVTQSSRYLVKRTGEKVFLECVQDMDHENMFWYRQDPGLGLRLIYFSYDVKMKEKGDIPEGYSVSREKKERFSLILESASTNQTSMYLCASSFSVYAEAFFGQGTRLTVV.

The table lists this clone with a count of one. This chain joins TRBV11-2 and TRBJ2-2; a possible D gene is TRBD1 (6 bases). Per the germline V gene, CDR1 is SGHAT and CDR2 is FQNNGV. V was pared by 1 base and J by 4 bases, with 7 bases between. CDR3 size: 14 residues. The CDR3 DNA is TGTGCCAGCAGCTTAGTAGGGGGCACCGGGGAGCTGTTTTTT. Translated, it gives CASSLVGGTGELFF.

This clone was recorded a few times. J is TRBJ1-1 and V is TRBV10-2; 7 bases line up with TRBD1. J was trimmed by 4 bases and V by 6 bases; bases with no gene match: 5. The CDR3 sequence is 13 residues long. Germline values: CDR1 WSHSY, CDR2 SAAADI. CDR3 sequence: CASRGAGGTEAFF. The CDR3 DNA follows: TGCGCCAGCAGGGGGGCAGGGGGCACTGAAGCTTTCTTT.

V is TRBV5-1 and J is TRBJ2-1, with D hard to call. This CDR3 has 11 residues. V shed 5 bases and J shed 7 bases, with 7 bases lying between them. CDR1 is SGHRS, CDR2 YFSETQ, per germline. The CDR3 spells CASSMVNEQFF. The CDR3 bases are TGCGCCAGCAGTATGGTAAATGAGCAGTTCTTC.

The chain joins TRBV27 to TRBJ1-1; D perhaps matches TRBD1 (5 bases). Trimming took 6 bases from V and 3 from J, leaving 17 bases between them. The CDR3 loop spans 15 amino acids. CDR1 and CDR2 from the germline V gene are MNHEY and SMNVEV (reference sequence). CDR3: CASRLRLGGDTEAFF. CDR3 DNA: TGTGCCAGCAGACTAAGACTGGGGGGGGACACTGAAGCTTTCTTT.

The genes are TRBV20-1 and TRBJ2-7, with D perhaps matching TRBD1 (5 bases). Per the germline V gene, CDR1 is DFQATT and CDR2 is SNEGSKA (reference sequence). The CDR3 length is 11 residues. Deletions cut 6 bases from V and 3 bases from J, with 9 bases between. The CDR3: CSADDSYEQYF. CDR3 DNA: TGCAGTGCCGACGACAGCTACGAGCAGTACTTC.

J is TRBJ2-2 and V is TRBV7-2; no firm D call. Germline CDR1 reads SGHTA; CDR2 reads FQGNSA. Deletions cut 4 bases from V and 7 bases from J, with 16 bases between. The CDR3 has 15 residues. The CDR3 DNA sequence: TGTGCCAGCAGCTCTCTTAACCGGCCAGGCGGGGAGCTGTTTTTT. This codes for CASSSLNRPGGELFF.

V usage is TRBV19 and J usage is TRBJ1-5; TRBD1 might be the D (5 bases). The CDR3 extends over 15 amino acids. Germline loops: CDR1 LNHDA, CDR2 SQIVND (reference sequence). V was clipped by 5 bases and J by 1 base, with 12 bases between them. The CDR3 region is CASSGAGLSNQPQHF. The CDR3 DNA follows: TGTGCCAGTAGTGGGGCAGGGCTGAGCAATCAGCCCCAGCATTTT. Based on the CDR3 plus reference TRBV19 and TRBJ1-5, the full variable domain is DGGITQSPKYLFRKEGQNVTLSCEQNLNHDAMYWYRQDPGQGLRLIYYSQIVNDFQKGDIAEGYSVSREKKESFPLTVTSAQKNPTAFYLCASSGAGLSNQPQHFGDGTRLSIL.

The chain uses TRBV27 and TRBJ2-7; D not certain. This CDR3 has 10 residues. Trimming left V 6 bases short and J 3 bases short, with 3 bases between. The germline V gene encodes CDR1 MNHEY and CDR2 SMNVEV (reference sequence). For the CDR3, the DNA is TGTGCCAGCAGAAGCTACGAGCAGTACTTC. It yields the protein CASRSYEQYF.

CDR3 bases: TGTGCCAGTAGTGCCCTACAAGGCCGCTCTGGAAACACCATATATTTT. Translation: CASSALQGRSGNTIYF. The rearrangement joins TRBV19 to TRBJ1-3; D gene uncertain. The germline gives CDR1 LNHDA, CDR2 SQIVND (reference sequence). With 5 bases removed from V and 0 bases from J, the gap between germline ends came to 14 bases. The CDR3 consists of 16 residues.

The CDR3 protein is CASIREPASPLHF. CDR3 in DNA: TGCGCCAGCATAAGGGAGCCGGCTTCACCCCTCCACTTT. V is TRBV10-2 and J is TRBJ1-6; D gene uncertain. Germline loops: CDR1 WSHSY, CDR2 SAAADI. The ends were cut back, 7 bases at V and 9 bases at J, with 13 bases in the middle. The CDR3 sequence is 13 residues long.

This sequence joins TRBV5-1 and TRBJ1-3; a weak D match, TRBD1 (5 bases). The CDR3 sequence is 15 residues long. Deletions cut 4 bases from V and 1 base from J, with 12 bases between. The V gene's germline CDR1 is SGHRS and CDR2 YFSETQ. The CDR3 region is CASSGPGLSGNTIYF. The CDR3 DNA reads TGCGCCAGCAGCGGCCCAGGGCTTTCTGGAAACACCATATATTTT. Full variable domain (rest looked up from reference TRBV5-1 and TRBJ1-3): KAGVTQTPRYLIKTRGQQVTLSCSPISGHRSVSWYQQTPGQGLQFLFEYFSETQRNKGNFPGRFSGRQFSNSRSEMNVSTLELGDSALYLCASSGPGLSGNTIYFGEGSWLTVV.